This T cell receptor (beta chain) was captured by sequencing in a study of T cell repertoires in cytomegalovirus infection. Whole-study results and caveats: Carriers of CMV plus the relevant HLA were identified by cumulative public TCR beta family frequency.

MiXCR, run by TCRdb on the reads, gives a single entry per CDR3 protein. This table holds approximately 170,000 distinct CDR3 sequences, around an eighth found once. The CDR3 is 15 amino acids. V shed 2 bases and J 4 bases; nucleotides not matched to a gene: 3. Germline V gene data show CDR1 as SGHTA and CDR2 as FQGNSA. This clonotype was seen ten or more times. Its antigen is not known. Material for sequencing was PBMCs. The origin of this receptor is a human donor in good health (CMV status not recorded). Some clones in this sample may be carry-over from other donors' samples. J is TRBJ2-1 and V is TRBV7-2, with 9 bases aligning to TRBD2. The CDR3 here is CASSLRTSEYNEQFF. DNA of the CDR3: TGTGCCAGCAGCTTAAGGACTAGCGAATACAATGAGCAGTTCTTC. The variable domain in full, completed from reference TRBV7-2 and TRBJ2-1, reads GAGVSQSPSNKVTEKGKDVELRCDPISGHTALYWYRQSLGQGLEFLIYFQGNSAPDKSGLPSDRFSAERTGGSVSTLTIQRTQQEDSAVYLCASSLRTSEYNEQFFGPGTRLTVL.